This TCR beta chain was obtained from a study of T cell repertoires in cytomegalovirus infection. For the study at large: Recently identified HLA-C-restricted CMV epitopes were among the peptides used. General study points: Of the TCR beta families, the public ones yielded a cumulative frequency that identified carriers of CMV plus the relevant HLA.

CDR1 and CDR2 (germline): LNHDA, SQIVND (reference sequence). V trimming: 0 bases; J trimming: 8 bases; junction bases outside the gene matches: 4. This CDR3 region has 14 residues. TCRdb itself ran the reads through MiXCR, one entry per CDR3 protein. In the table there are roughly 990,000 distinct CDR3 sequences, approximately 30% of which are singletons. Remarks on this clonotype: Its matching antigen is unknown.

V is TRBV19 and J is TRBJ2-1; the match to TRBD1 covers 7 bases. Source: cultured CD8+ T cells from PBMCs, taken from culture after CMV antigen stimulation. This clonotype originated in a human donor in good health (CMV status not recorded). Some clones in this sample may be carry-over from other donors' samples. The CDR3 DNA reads TGTGCCAGTAGTATAGATAACAGGGGAGATGAGCAGTTCTTC. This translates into CASSIDNRGDEQFF.